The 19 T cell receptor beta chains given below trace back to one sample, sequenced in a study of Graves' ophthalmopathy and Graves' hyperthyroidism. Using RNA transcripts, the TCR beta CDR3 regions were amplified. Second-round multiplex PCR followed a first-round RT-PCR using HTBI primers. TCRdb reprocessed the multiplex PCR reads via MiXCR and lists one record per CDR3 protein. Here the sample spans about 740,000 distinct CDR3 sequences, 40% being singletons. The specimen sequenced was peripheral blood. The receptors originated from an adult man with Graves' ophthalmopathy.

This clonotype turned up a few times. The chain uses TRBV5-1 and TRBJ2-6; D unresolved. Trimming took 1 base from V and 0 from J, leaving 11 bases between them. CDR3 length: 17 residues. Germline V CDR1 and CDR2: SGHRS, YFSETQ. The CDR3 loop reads CASSLSGVGSGANVLTF. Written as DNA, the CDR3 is TGCGCCAGCAGCTTGAGTGGCGTGGGCTCTGGGGCCAACGTCCTGACTTTC.

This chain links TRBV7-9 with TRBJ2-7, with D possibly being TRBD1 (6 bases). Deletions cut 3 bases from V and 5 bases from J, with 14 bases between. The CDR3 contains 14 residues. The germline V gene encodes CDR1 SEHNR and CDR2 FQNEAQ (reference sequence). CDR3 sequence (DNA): TGTGCCAGCAGCTTTTTGGGGGCATCACACGAGCAGTACTTC. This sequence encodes CASSFLGASHEQYF.

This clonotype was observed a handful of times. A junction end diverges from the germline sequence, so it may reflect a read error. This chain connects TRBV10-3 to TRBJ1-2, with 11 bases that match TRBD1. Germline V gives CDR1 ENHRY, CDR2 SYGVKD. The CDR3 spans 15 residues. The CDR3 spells CASSLRTGGVNGYTF. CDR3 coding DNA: TGTGCCAGCAGTCTGAGGACAGGGGGCGTCAATGGCTACACCTTC.

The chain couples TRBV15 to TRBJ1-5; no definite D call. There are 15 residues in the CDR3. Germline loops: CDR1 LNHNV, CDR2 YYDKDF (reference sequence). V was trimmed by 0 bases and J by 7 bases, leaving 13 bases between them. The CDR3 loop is CATSREATRRQPQHF. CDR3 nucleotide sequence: TGTGCCACCAGCAGAGAGGCGACAAGGCGACAGCCCCAGCATTTT.

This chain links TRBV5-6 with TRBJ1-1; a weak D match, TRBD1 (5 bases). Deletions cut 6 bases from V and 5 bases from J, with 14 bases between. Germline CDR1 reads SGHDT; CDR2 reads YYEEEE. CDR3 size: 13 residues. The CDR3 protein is CASTSGDWTEAFF. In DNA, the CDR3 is TGTGCCAGCACGTCGGGGGATTGGACTGAAGCTTTCTTT.

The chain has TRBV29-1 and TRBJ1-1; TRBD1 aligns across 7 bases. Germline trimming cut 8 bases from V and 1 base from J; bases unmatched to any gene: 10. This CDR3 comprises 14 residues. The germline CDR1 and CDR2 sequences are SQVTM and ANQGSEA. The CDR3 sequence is CSLEGGQENTEAFF. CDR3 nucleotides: TGCAGCTTGGAGGGTGGACAGGAGAACACTGAAGCTTTCTTT.

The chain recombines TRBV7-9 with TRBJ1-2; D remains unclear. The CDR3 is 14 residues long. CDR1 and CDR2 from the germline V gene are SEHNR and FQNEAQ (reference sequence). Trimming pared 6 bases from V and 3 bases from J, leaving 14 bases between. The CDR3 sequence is CASSGMWSYYGYTF. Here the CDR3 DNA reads TGTGCCAGCAGTGGGATGTGGAGCTACTATGGCTACACCTTC.

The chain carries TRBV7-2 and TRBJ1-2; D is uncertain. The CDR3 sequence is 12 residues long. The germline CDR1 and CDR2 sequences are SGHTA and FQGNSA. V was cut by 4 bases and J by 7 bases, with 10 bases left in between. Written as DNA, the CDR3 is TGTGCCAGCAGCTCCGGAGCAAGTGGCTACACCTTC. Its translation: CASSSGASGYTF.

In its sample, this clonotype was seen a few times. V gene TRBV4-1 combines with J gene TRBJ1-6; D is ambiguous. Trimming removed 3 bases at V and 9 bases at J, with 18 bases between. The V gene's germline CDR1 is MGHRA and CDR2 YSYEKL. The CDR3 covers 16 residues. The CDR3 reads CASSHAPGNPVSPLHF. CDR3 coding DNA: TGCGCCAGCAGCCATGCCCCAGGAAACCCGGTTTCACCCCTCCACTTT.

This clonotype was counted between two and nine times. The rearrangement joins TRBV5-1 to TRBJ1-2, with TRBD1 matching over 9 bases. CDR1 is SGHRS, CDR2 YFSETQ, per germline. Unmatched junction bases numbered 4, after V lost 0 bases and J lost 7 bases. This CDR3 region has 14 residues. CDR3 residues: CASSLESGQGGYTF. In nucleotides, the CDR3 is TGCGCCAGCAGCTTGGAATCGGGACAGGGTGGCTACACCTTC.

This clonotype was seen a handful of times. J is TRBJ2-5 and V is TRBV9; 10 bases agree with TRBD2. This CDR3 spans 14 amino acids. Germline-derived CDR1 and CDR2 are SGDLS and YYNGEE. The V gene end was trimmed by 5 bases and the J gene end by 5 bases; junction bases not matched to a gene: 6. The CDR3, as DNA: TGTGCCAGCAGGGCTAGCGGGAGAAGGGAGACCCAGTACTTC. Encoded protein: CASRASGRRETQYF.

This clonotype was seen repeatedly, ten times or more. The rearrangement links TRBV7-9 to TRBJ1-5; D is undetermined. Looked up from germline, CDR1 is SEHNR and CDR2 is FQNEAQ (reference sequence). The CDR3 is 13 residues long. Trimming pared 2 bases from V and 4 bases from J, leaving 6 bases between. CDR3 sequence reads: CASSLMGNQPQHF. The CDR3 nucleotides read TGTGCCAGCAGCTTAATGGGGAATCAGCCCCAGCATTTT.

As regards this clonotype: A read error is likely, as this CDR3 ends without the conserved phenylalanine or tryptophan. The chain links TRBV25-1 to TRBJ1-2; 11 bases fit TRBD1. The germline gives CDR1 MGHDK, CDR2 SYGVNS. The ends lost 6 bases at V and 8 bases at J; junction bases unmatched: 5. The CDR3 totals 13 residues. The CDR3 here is CASSQGTGGGYTY. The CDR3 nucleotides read TGTGCCAGCAGCCAAGGGACAGGGGGAGGCTACACCTAC.

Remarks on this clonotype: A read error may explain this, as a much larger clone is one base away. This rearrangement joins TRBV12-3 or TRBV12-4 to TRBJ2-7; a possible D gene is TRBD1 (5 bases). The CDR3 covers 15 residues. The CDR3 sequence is CASSSYSGSRYGQYF. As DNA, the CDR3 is TGTGCCAGCAGTTCCTACTCAGGGTCTCGCTACGGGCAGTACTTC.

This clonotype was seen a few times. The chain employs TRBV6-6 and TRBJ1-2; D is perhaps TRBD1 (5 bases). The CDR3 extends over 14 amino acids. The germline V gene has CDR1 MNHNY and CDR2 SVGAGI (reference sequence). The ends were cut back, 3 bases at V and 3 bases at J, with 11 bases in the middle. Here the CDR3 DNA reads TGTGCCAGCAGTTATGGCAGGGCGGACTATGGCTACACCTTC. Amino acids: CASSYGRADYGYTF.

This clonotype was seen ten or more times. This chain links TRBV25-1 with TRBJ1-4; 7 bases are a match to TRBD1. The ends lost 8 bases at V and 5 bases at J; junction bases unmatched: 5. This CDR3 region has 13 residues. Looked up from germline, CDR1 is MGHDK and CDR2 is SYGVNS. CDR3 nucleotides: TGTGCCAGCCGCGGACAGGCAAATGAAAAACTGTTTTTT. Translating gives CASRGQANEKLFF.

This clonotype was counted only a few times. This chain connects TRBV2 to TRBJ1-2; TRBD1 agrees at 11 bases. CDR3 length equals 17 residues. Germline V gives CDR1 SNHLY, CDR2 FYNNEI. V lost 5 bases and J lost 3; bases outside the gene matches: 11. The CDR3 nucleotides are TGTGCCAGCAGTTACGATGGACAGGGGGCCGATTACTATGGCTACACCTTC. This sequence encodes CASSYDGQGADYYGYTF.

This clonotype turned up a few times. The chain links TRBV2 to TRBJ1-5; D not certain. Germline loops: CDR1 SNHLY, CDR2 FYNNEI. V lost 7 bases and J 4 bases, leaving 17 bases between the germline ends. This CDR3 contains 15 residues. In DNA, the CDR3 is TGTGCCAGCACCACCGACGGACTCGGGAATCAGCCCCAGCATTTT. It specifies CASTTDGLGNQPQHF.

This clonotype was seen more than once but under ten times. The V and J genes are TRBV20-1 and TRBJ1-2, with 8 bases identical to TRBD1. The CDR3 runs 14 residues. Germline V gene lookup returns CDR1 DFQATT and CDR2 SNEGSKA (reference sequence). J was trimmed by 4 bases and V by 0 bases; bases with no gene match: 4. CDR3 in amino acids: CSAREDRGVYGYTF. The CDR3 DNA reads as TGCAGTGCTAGAGAAGACAGGGGCGTCTATGGCTACACCTTC.